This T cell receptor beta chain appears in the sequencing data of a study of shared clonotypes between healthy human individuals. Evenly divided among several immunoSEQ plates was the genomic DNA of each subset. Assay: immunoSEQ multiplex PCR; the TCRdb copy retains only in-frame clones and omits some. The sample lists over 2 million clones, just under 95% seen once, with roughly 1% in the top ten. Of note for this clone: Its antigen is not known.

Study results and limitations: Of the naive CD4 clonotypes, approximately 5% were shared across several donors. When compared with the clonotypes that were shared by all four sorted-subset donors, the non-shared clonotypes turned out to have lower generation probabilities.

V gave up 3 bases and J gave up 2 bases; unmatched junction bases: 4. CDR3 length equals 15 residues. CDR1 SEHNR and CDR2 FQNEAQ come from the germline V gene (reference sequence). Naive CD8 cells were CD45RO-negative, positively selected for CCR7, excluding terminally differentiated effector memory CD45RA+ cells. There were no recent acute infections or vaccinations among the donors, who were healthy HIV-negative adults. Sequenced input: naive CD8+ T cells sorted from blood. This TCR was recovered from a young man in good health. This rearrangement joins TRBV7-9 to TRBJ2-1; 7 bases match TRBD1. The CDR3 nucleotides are TGTGCCAGCAGCTTGGGACAGCCGCCCTACAATGAGCAGTTCTTC. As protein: CASSLGQPPYNEQFF. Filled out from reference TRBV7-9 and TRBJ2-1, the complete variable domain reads DTGVSQNPRHKITKRGQNVTFRCDPISEHNRLYWYRQTLGQGPEFLTYFQNEAQLEKSRLLSDRFSAERPKGSFSTLEIQRTEQGDSAMYLCASSLGQPPYNEQFFGPGTRLTVL.